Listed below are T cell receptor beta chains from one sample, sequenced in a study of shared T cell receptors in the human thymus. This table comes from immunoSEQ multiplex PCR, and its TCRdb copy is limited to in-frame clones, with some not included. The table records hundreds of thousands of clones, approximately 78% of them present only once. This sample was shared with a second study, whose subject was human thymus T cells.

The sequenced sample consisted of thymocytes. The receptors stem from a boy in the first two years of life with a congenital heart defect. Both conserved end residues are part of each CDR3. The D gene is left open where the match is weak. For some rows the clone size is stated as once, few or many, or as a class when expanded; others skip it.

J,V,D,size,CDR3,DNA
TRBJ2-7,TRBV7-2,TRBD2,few,CASSLLGRATLIDEQYF,TGTGCCAGCAGCTTACTCGGGAGGGCTACCCTCATCGACGAGCAGTACTTC
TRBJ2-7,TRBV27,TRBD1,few,CASRTLGQGSYEQYF,TGTGCCAGCAGGACTCTGGGACAGGGCTCCTACGAGCAGTACTTC
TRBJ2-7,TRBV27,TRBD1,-,CASSSDRVEQYF,TGTGCCAGCAGTTCGGACAGGGTCGAGCAGTACTTC
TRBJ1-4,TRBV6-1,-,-,CANLWGAGRAEKLFF,TGTGCCAACCTATGGGGGGCAGGGAGGGCTGAAAAACTGTTTTTT
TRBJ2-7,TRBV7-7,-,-,CASSPLDSGSYEQYF,TGTGCTAGCAGCCCCTTAGATTCGGGATCCTACGAGCAGTACTTC
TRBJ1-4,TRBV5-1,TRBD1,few,CASSHGQAVTTNEKLFF,TGCGCCAGCAGCCACGGACAGGCGGTTACAACTAATGAAAAACTGTTTTTT
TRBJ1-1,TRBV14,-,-,CASSPGVGRPEAFF,TGTGCCAGCAGCCCAGGGGTCGGTAGGCCTGAAGCTTTCTTT
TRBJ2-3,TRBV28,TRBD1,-,CASSFPDRGVNRADTQYF,TGTGCCAGCAGTTTTCCTGACAGGGGAGTTAATCGCGCAGATACGCAGTATTTT
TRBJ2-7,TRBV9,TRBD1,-,CASSVSKGAPPYEQYF,TGTGCCAGCAGCGTCTCGAAGGGGGCACCCCCCTACGAGCAGTACTTC
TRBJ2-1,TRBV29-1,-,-,CSVDGRTASYNEQFF,TGCAGCGTTGATGGGAGGACCGCTTCCTACAATGAGCAGTTCTTC